This TCR beta chain was recorded in a study of shared clonotypes between healthy human individuals. Regarding this clone: Mismatch with germline at one junction end may stem from a read error.

The length of the CDR3 is 16 residues. CDR1 SGHTA and CDR2 FQGNSA come from the germline V gene. TCRdb's copy holds only in-frame clones and misses some; the assay was immunoSEQ multiplex PCR. The sample consists of 450,000 to 500,000 clones, roughly 80% of them appearing once. The chain employs TRBV7-2 and TRBJ2-2; 7 positions match TRBD2. Sequencing input: PBMCs. The receptor comes from a middle-aged woman in good health. Some clones in this sample may be carry-over from other donors' samples. CDR3: CASSSQILAKTGELFF. In DNA, the CDR3 is TGTGCCAGCAGCTCACAGATACTAGCGAAGACCGGGGAGCTGTTTTTT.